The clone carrying this T cell receptor beta chain was seen many times. Its antigen is undetermined. Clinicians diagnosed patients from clinical symptoms, serum thyroxine and TRAb, thyroid ultrasound and orbital computed tomography. Researchers took RNA transcripts and amplified the TCR beta CDR3 regions from them. First-round RT-PCR with HTBI primers amplified the TCR CDR3 region. One entry per CDR3 protein, called by TCRdb with MiXCR from the multiplex PCR reads. This table has approximately 600,000 distinct CDR3 sequences, approximately 13% appearing once. The source of the sample is a study of T cells in Graves' hyperthyroidism and ophthalmopathy. Study observations and caveats: Most thyroid clonotypes expanded above 0.001 were also detected in blood.

The sequence came from a woman under 40 with Graves' hyperthyroidism that later progressed to Graves' ophthalmopathy. The sequenced sample was blood.

The CDR3: CSADLREETQYF. The CDR3 nucleotides read TGCAGTGCCGACCTTAGGGAGGAGACCCAGTACTTC. The rearrangement joins TRBV20-1 to TRBJ2-5, with D possibly matching TRBD2 (5 bases). V lost 6 bases and J lost 5, with 13 bases in between. The CDR3 consists of 12 residues. Germline CDR1 reads DFQATT; CDR2 reads SNEGSKA (reference sequence).